Presented here are 2 T cell receptor beta chains from one specimen sequenced in a study of technical replicates of blood from a few donors. This table comes from immunoSEQ multiplex PCR, and its TCRdb copy is limited to in-frame clones, with some not included. This sample has 65,000 to 90,000 clones, with roughly 93% found just once. The sequenced sample consisted of T cells isolated from PBMCs. The receptors stem from a human donor in good health.

The chain combines TRBV30 with TRBJ2-7, with 8 bases identical to TRBD1. J was trimmed by 5 bases and V by 2 bases; bases with no gene match: 8. The CDR3 sequence is 14 residues long. Germline V gene lookup returns CDR1 GTSNPN and CDR2 SVGIG (reference sequence). CDR3 protein: CAWSQGQVAHEQYF. CDR3 DNA: TGTGCCTGGAGTCAGGGACAGGTGGCCCACGAGCAGTACTTC.

J is TRBJ1-5 and V is TRBV5-4, with TRBD1 as a possible D gene (5 bases). V lost 3 bases and J 0 bases, leaving 7 bases between the germline ends. Germline V gene sequence: CDR1 SGHNT, CDR2 YYREEE (reference sequence). The CDR3 is made up of 14 amino acids. The CDR3 DNA reads TGTGCCAGCAGCTCTCAGGGTAGCAATCAGCCCCAGCATTTT. Amino acids: CASSSQGSNQPQHF.